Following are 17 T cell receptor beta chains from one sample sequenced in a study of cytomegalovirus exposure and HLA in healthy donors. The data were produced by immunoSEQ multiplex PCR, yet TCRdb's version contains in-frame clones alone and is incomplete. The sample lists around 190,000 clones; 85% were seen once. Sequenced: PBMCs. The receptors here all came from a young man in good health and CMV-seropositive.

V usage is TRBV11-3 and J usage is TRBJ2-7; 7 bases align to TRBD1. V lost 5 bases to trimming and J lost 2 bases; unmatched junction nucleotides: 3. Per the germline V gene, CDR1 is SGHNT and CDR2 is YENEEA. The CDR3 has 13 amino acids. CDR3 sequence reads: CASSTGQTYEQYF. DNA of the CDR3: TGTGCCAGCAGCACGGGACAGACCTACGAGCAGTACTTC. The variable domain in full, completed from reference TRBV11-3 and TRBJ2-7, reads EAGVVQSPRYKIIEKKQPVAFWCNPISGHNTLYWYLQNLGQGPELLIRYENEEAVDDSQLPKDRFSAERLKGVDSTLKIQPAELGDSAVYLCASSTGQTYEQYFGPGTRLTVT.

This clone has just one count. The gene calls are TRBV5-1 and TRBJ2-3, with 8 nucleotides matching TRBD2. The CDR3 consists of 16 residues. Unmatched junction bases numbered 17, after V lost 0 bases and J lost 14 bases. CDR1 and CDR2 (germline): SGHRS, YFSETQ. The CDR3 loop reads CASSLAEDMGGGRPYF. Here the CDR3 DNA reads TGCGCCAGCAGCTTGGCCGAGGATATGGGCGGGGGGAGGCCGTATTTT.

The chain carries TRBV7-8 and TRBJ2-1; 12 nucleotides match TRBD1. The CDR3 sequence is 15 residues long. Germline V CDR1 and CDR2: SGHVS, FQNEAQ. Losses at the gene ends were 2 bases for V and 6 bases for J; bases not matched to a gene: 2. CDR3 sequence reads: CASSLPGQGANEQFF. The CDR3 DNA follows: TGTGCCAGCAGCTTACCGGGACAGGGGGCCAATGAGCAGTTCTTC.

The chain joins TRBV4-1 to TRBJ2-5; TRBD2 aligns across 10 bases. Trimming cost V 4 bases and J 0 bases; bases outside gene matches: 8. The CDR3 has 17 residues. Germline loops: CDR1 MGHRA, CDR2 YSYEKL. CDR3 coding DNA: TGCGCCAGCAGCCCAAGCCCGGGACTAGCGTACCAAGAGACCCAGTACTTC. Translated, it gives CASSPSPGLAYQETQYF.

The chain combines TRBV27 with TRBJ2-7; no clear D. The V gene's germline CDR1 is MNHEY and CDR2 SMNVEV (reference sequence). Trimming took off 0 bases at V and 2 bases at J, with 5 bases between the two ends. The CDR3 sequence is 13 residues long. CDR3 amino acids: CASSLSSTYEQYF. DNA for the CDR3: TGTGCCAGCAGTTTATCCAGTACCTACGAGCAGTACTTC.

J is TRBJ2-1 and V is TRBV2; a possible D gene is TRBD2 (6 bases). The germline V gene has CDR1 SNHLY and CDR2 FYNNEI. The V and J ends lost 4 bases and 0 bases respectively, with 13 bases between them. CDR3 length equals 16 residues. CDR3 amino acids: CASSGGTSRSYNEQFF. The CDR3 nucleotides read TGTGCCAGCAGTGGTGGGACTTCTCGCTCCTACAATGAGCAGTTCTTC.

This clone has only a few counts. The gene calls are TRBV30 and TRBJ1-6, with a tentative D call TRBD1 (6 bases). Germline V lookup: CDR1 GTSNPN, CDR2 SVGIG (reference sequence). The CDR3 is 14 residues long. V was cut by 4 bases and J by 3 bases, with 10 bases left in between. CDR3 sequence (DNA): TGTGCCTGGAACCTGGACAGCTATAATTCACCCCTCCACTTT. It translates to CAWNLDSYNSPLHF.

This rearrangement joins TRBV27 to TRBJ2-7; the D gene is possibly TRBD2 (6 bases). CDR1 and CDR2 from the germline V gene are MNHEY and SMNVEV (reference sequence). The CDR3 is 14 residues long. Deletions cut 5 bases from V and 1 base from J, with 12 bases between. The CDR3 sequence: CASSAGLLSYEQYF. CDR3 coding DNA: TGTGCCAGCAGTGCGGGACTGCTGTCCTACGAGCAGTACTTC.

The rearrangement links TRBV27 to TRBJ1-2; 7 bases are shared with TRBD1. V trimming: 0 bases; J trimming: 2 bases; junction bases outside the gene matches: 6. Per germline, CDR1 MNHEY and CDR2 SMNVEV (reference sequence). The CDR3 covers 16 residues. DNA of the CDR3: TGTGCCAGCAGTTTATCGCGTGGGACAGTGAACTATGGCTACACCTTC. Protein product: CASSLSRGTVNYGYTF.

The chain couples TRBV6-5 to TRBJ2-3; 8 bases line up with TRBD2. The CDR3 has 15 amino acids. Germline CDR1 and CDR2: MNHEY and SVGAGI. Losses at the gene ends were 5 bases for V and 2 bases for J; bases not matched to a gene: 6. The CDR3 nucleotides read TGTGCCAGCAGTACGTTAGCGGGGTACACAGATACGCAGTATTTT. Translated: CASSTLAGYTDTQYF.

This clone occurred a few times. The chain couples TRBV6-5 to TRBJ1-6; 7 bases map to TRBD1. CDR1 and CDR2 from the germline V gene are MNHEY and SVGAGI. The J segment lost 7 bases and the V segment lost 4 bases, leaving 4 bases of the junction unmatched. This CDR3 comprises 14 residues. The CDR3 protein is CASSSQGKNSPLHF. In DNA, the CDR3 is TGTGCCAGCAGTTCACAGGGGAAAAATTCACCCCTCCACTTT.

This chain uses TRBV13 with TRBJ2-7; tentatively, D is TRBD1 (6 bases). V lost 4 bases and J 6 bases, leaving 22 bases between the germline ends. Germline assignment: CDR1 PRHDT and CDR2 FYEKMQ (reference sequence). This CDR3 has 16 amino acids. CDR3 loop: CASSWTVGPEEAEQYF. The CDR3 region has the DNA TGTGCCAGCAGCTGGACAGTGGGGCCTGAGGAGGCCGAGCAGTACTTC.

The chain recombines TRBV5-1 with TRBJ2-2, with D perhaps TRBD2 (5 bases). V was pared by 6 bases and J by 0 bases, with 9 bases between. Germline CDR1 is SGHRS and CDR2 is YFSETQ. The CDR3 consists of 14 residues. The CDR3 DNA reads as TGCGCCAGCAATGACGGGGCGAACACCGGGGAGCTGTTTTTT. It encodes CASNDGANTGELFF.

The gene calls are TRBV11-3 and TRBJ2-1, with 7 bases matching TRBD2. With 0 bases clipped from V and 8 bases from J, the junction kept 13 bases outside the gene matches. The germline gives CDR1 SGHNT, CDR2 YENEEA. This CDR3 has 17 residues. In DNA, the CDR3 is TGTGCCAGCAGCTTAGAAGGTGGGGGGGTTAGTTTGGATGAGCAGTTCTTC. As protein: CASSLEGGGVSLDEQFF.

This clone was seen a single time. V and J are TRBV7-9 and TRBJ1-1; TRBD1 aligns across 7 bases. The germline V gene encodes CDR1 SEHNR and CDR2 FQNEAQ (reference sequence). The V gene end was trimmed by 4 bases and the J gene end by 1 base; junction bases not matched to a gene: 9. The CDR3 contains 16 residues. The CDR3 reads CASSSRRQGENTEAFF. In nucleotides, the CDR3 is TGTGCCAGCAGCTCGAGAAGACAGGGCGAGAACACTGAAGCTTTCTTT.

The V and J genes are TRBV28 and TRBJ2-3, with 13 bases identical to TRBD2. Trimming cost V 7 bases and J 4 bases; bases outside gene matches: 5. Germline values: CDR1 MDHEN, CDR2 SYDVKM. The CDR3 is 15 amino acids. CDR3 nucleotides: TGTGCCAGCATCTTGACTAGCGGGAGGCCAGATACGCAGTATTTT. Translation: CASILTSGRPDTQYF. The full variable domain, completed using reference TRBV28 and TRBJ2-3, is DVKVTQSSRYLVKRTGEKVFLECVQDMDHENMFWYRQDPGLGLRLIYFSYDVKMKEKGDIPEGYSVSREKKERFSLILESASTNQTSMYLCASILTSGRPDTQYFGPGTRLTVL.

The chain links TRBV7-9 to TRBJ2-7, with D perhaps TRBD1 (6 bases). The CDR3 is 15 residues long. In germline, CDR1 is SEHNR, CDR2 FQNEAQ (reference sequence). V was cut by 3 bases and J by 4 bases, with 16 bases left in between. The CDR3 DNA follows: TGTGCCAGCAGCTTTTCTGGCAGGGGTGATTACGAGCAGTACTTC. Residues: CASSFSGRGDYEQYF.